This record covers a single T cell receptor beta chain. This sample was included in a study of blood T cell repertoires in COVID-19. Study overall: Spain, Italy and the United States supplied samples that represented acute and convalescent COVID-19. Sample material is recorded as cDNA or gDNA derived from T cells, B-cell-depleted T cells, or PBMCs.

The CDR3 is 14 residues long. The V end was cut by 0 bases, the J end by 1 base, with 7 bases between. Germline CDR1 is SGHDN and CDR2 is FVKESK. As originally analysed: Cell counts per sample came from amplifying reference gene primers. Data came from immunoSEQ multiplex PCR; TCRdb stores just in-frame clones and leaves some out. D and trimming come from the DNA, and the V and J calls and clone size come from that table. The sample comprises about 250,000 clones, roughly nine tenths of which are singletons, and 0.94% rests with the top ten. The sample was peripheral blood. This rearrangement joins TRBV14 to TRBJ2-7, with D uncertain. This receptor was identified in a woman aged 40 to 50 who had recovered from COVID-19. CDR3 loop: CASSQEYRSYEQYF. For the CDR3, the DNA is TGTGCCAGCAGCCAAGAATACCGGTCCTACGAGCAGTACTTC.